The rows below give T cell receptor beta chains drawn from one sample of a study of CD8+ T cells in alopecia areata. Profiling relied on immunoSEQ multiplex PCR, and the TCRdb table lists in-frame clones only, not all of them. The sample lists 110,000 to 150,000 clones, 58% seen once, with nearly 6.5% in the top ten. The source was CD4+ T cells sorted from blood, collected at week 0. The receptors come from a human donor with alopecia areata. CDR3s include the opening cysteine and the closing phenylalanine or tryptophan. The D gene is left open where the match is weak. Size tells how often a clone was seen (once, few, many) or the class of an expanded clone, and some rows leave it out.

>.|.|TRBJ1-2|TRBV5-6
TGTGCCAGCAGCTTGATGGGGGAAGGGACCGAACATGCTACCTATGGCTACACCTTC
CASSLMGEGTEHATYGYTF
>.|.|TRBJ2-3|TRBV9
TGTGCCAGCAGCGCCCTGGCAGATACGCAGTATTTT
CASSALADTQYF
>.|few|TRBJ1-4|TRBV19
TGTGCCAGTAGGTTGCAGGGGCTAGAAGAAAAACTGTTTTTT
CASRLQGLEEKLFF
>.|few|TRBJ2-7|TRBV6-5
TGTGCCAGCAGTATGTACCGCGGATCCTACGAGCAGTACTTC
CASSMYRGSYEQYF
>.|.|TRBJ1-5|TRBV2
TGTGCCAGCAACCAGTTCTCCAATCAGCCCCAGCATTTT
CASNQFSNQPQHF
>TRBD2|.|TRBJ2-2|TRBV2
TGTGCCAGCAGCCTCGGGACTAGCGGGGCGGGCGGGGAGCTGTTTTTT
CASSLGTSGAGGELFF
>.|.|TRBJ2-7|TRBV5-1
TGCGCCAGCAGCTTGGAGTCAGGTCCCACCTACGAGCAGTACTTC
CASSLESGPTYEQYF
>.|few|TRBJ2-5|TRBV29-1
TGCAGCGGTCAGACGGGCCTTGGCCCCGGACGAGAGACCCAGTACTTC
CSGQTGLGPGRETQYF
>.|.|TRBJ2-7|TRBV7-2
TGTGCCAGCAGCTTAGCGGTCGGGGATTCCTACGAGCAGTACTTC
CASSLAVGDSYEQYF
>.|.|TRBJ1-6|TRBV7-2
TGTGCCAGCAGCTTAATGGGGCAGGGGAATTCACCCCTCCACTTT
CASSLMGQGNSPLHF
>TRBD1|.|TRBJ1-1|TRBV19
TGTGCCAGTAACCTCAGGGGGCTAGACACTGAAGCTTTCTTT
CASNLRGLDTEAFF
>.|.|TRBJ1-3|TRBV29-1
TGCAGCGTTGAGGTTCCCGCTAGCGGGGCTGGAAACACCATATATTTT
CSVEVPASGAGNTIYF
>TRBD1|.|TRBJ1-1|TRBV7-9
TGTGCCAGCAGTAACAGGGGAACGGGGAACACTGAAGCTTTCTTT
CASSNRGTGNTEAFF
>.|.|TRBJ1-5|TRBV7-9
TGTGCCAGCAGCTTAGGGCAAGCAGGTCAGCCCCAGCATTTT
CASSLGQAGQPQHF
>TRBD1|.|TRBJ2-5|TRBV5-4
TGTGCCAGCAGCGCCCCGGGACAGGCCGGGCAGACCCAGTACTTC
CASSAPGQAGQTQYF
>.|few|TRBJ2-6|TRBV29-1
TGCAGCCTTCGGCCCCCTGGGGCCAACGTCCTGACTTTC
CSLRPPGANVLTF
>.|.|TRBJ2-7|TRBV15
TGTGCCACCAGCCGGACCGGGAGCTCCGACTACGAGCAGTACTTC
CATSRTGSSDYEQYF
>.|.|TRBJ2-5|TRBV6-6
TGTGCCAGCAGTTCTCAGGGGCAAGAGACCCAGTACTTC
CASSSQGQETQYF
>TRBD1|.|TRBJ1-3|TRBV30
TGTGCCTGGAGTGTACCCCCCGGGACAGTCTCTGGAAACACCATATATTTT
CAWSVPPGTVSGNTIYF
>.|.|TRBJ1-1|TRBV10-3
TGTGCCATCAGTTCAGGGCTGGACACTGAAGCTTTCTTT
CAISSGLDTEAFF
>.|.|TRBJ1-5|TRBV30
TGTGCCTGGAGTGCCACATATGGTCAGCCCCAGCATTTT
CAWSATYGQPQHF